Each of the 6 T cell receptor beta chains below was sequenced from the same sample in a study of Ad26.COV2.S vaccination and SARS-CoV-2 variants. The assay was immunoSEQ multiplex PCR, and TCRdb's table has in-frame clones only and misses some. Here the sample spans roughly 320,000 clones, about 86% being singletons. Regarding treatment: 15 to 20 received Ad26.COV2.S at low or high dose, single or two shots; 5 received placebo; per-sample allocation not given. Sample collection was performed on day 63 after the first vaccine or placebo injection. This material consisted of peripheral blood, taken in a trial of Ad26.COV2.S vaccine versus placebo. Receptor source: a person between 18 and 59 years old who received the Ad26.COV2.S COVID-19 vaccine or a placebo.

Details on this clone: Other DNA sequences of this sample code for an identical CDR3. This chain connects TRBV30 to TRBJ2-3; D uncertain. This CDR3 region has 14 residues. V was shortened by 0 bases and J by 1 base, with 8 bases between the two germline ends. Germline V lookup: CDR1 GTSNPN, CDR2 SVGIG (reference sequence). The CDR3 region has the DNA TGTGCCTGGAGTGTACAAGGCGGCACAGATACGCAGTATTTT. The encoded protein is CAWSVQGGTDTQYF.

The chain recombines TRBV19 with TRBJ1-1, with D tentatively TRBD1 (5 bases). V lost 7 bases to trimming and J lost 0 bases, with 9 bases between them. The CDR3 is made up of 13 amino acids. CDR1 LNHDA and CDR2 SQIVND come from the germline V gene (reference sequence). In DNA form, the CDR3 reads TGTGCCAGTACGGGGGTCCTGAACACTGAAGCTTTCTTT. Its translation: CASTGVLNTEAFF.

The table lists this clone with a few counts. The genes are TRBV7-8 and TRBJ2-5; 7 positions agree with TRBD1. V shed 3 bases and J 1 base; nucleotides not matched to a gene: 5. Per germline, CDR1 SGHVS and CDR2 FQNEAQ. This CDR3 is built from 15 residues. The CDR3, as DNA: TGTGCCAGCAGCTTTGGACAGGTTTTCCAAGAGACCCAGTACTTC. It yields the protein CASSFGQVFQETQYF. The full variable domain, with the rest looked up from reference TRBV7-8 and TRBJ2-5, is GAGVSQSPRYKVAKRGQDVALRCDPISGHVSLFWYQQALGQGPEFLTYFQNEAQLDKSGLPSDRFFAERPEGSVSTLKIQRTQQEDSAVYLCASSFGQVFQETQYFGPGTRLLVL.

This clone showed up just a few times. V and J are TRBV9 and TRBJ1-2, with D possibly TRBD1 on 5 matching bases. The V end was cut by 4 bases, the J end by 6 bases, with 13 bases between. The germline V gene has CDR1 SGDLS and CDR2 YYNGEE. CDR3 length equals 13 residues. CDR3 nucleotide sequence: TGTGCCAGCAGCCCGGGGACGGCAGATGGCTACACCTTC. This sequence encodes CASSPGTADGYTF. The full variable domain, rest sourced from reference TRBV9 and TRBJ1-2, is DSGVTQTPKHLITATGQRVTLRCSPRSGDLSVYWYQQSLDQGLQFLIQYYNGEERAKGNILERFSAQQFPDLHSELNLSSLELGDSALYFCASSPGTADGYTFGSGTRLTVV.

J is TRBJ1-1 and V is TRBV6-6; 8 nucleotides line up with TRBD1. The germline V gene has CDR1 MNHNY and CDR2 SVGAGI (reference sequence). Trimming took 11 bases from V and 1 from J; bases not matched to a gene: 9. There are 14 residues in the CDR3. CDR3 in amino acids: CAVCNRGGNTEAFF. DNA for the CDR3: TGTGCCGTATGTAACAGGGGGGGGAACACTGAAGCTTTCTTT.

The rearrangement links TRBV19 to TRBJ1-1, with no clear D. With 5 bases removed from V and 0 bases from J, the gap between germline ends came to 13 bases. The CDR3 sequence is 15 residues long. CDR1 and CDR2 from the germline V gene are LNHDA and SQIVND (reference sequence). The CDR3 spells CASSSPGAMNTEAFF. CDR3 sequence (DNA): TGTGCCAGTAGTTCCCCAGGCGCCATGAACACTGAAGCTTTCTTT.